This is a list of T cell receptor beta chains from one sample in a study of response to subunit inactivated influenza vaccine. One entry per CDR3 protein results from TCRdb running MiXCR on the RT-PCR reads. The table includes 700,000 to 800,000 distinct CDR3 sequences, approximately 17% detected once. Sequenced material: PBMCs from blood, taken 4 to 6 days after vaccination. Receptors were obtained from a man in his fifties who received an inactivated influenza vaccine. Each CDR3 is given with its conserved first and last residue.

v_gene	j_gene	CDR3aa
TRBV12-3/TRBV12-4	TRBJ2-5	CASSFLRAGGRETQYF
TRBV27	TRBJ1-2	CASSWTANYGYTF
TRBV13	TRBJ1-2	CASSPLQGSHGYTF
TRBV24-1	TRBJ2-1	CATSDLTLAGNEQFF
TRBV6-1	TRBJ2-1	CASSEDAGGIHNEQFF
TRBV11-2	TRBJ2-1	CASSFLASGRAIYNEQFF
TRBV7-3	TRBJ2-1	CASSPTGGPFSYNEQFF
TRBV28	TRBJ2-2	CASSFAPHGELFF
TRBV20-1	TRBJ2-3	CSARSPRESTDTQYF
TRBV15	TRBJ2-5	CATSRDYPTGSQETQYF
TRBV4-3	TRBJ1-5	CASSQASGLTQHF
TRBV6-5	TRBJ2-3	CASSYADSLIGDTQYF
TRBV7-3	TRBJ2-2	CASSRLAVTGELFF
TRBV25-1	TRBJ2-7	CASSESVTGGSEQYF
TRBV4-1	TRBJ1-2	CASSQDQVGSYGYTF
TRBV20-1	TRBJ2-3	CSAEPSTGGGDTQYF
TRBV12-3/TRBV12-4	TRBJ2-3	CASTVLDTQYF
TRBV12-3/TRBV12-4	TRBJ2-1	CASSFLAGGRDEQFF
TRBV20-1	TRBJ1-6	CSALVGTALSPLHF
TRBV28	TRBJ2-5	CASSRPPATGSETQYF
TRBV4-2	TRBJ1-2	CASSQVGQGRDYGYTF
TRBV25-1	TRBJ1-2	CASSDLRTSYGYTF
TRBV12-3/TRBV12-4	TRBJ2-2	CASSLGVLTIPGELFF
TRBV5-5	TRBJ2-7	CASSLLLAGGQEQYF
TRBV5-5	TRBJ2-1	CASSLVGAASNEQFF
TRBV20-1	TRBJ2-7	CSARGGSPYEQYF
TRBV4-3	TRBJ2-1	CASSQDPDGSSYNEQFF